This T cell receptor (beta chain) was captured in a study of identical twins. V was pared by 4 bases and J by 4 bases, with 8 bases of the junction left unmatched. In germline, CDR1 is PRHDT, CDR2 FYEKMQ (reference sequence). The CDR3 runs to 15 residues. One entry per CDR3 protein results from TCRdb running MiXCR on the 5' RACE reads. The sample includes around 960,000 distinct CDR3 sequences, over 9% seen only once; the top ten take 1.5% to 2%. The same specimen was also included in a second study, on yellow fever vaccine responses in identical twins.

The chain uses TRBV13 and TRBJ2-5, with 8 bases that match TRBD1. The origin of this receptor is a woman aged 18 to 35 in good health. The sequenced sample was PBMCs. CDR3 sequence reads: CASSSGQGSAETQYF. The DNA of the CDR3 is TGTGCCAGCAGCTCAGGACAGGGCTCGGCAGAGACCCAGTACTTC.